This note documents a single TCR beta chain sequence. Here immunoSEQ multiplex PCR was the method, and the copy in TCRdb shows in-frame clones only, minus some. The sample has about 74,000 clones; roughly 83% are singletons. Germline CDR1 SGHNT, CDR2 YYREEE (reference sequence). The CDR3 is made up of 13 amino acids. V was cut by 4 bases and J by 2 bases, with 9 bases left in between. The data were taken from a study of T cells in localized non-small cell lung cancer. This chain links TRBV5-4 with TRBJ1-2; no definite D call. The TCR was taken from a female donor of 60 years or more with stage I lung adenocarcinoma. The sample consisted of peripheral blood, taken before any cancer treatment. The CDR3, as DNA: TGTGCCAGCAGCCAAACACCCAACTATGGCTACACCTTC. Its protein is CASSQTPNYGYTF.